Listed below are T cell receptor beta chains from one sample, sequenced in a study of blood T cells in healthy people across ages. TCRdb independently ran MiXCR on the 5' RACE reads; one entry per CDR3 protein. The table has about 1,500,000 distinct CDR3 sequences, 42% seen once. The specimen sequenced was blood. These TCRs come from a woman aged 18-35 years in good health. CDR3s include the opening cysteine and the closing phenylalanine or tryptophan. D genes are given only for firm matches. Expanded clones are given a class, and other clones once, few, many or no size at all.

-	TRBV6-5	TRBJ1-6	many	CASSYSRRNSPLHF	TGTGCCAGCAGTTACTCCCGACGAAATTCACCCCTCCACTTT
TRBD2	TRBV20-1	TRBJ2-4	-	CSARTSGGAYIQYF	TGCAGTGCGCGGACTAGCGGGGGGGCATACATTCAGTACTTC
-	TRBV6-5	TRBJ1-1	few	CASSYPDSTEAFF	TGTGCCAGCAGTTACCCTGATTCCACTGAAGCTTTCTTT
-	TRBV21-1	TRBJ1-5	once	CASSKKTGGGFPLQPQHF	TGTGCCAGCAGCAAAAAGACCGGGGGGGGTTTCCCCCTTCAGCCCCAGCATTTT
-	TRBV29-1	TRBJ2-7	-	CSARGEAGGYEQYF	TGCAGCGCCCGAGGAGAGGCTGGGGGCTACGAGCAGTACTTC
-	TRBV20-1	TRBJ2-3	-	CSARLGSADTQYF	TGCAGTGCTAGATTGGGCAGCGCAGATACGCAGTATTTT
-	TRBV12-3/TRBV12-4	TRBJ2-5	-	CACSLGVQETQYF	TGTGCCTGCAGTTTAGGGGTCCAAGAGACCCAGTACTTC
-	TRBV9	TRBJ2-3	-	CASSVGVRTPPDTQYF	TGTGCCAGCAGCGTAGGGGTCCGGACCCCCCCAGATACGCAGTATTTT
TRBD2	TRBV25-1	TRBJ2-7	-	CASRRGGAVMHEQYF	TGTGCCAGCCGACGCGGGGGGGCCGTTATGCACGAGCAGTACTTC
-	TRBV9	TRBJ1-2	-	CASSPRTGPEFNYGYTF	TGTGCCAGCAGCCCCCGAACAGGGCCTGAGTTTAACTATGGCTACACCTTC
-	TRBV7-2	TRBJ2-4	-	CASSHAERQNIQYF	TGTGCCAGCAGCCACGCCGAGCGCCAAAACATTCAGTACTTC
TRBD2	TRBV20-1	TRBJ2-1	-	CSARDVDGGTDNEQFF	TGCAGTGCTAGAGATGTGGACGGGGGGACCGACAATGAGCAGTTCTTC
-	TRBV7-7	TRBJ2-1	-	CASSLGLETGEQFF	TGTGCTAGCTCCCTTGGCCTGGAGACTGGTGAGCAGTTCTTC
TRBD1	TRBV20-1	TRBJ2-7	-	CSADDLTGNSYEQYF	TGCAGTGCCGACGATTTGACAGGGAACTCCTACGAGCAGTACTTC
TRBD1	TRBV2	TRBJ1-2	few	CASSGQGRGYTF	TGTGCCAGCAGTGGACAGGGTAGAGGCTACACCTTC
-	TRBV3-1	TRBJ2-2	-	CASSQEGGTWELFF	TGTGCCAGCAGCCAAGAAGGCGGTACCTGGGAGCTGTTTTTT
-	TRBV20-1	TRBJ2-5	few	CSASSGSGSQETQYF	TGCAGTGCCTCCTCGGGGAGCGGGTCGCAAGAGACCCAGTACTTC
-	TRBV4-1	TRBJ1-5	-	CASSQEGPYGNNQPQHF	TGCGCCAGCAGCCAAGAAGGGCCGTATGGAAACAATCAGCCCCAGCATTTT
TRBD1	TRBV12-3/TRBV12-4	TRBJ1-5	-	CASSLARGQGTAQHF	TGTGCCAGCAGTTTAGCGCGGGGACAGGGGACGGCCCAGCATTTT
TRBD1	TRBV14	TRBJ2-1	once	CASSANRGSYNEQFF	TGTGCCAGCAGTGCTAACAGGGGGTCCTACAATGAGCAGTTCTTC
-	TRBV20-1	TRBJ2-3	-	CSARVVARTDTQYF	TGCAGTGCTAGGGTGGTAGCTCGCACAGATACGCAGTATTTT
-	TRBV7-9	TRBJ2-2	-	CASSFPGLQYGELFF	TGTGCCAGCAGCTTTCCGGGACTCCAATACGGGGAGCTGTTTTTT
-	TRBV7-2	TRBJ2-7	once	CASSPAFRSLHEQYF	TGTGCCAGCAGCCCTGCCTTCAGATCGCTGCACGAGCAGTACTTC
-	TRBV5-1	TRBJ2-1	few	CASSLEGGGVNEQFF	TGCGCCAGCAGCTTGGAGGGGGGCGGTGTTAATGAGCAGTTCTTC
-	TRBV10-3	TRBJ1-5	-	CAIRDGAGNQPQHF	TGTGCCATCAGGGATGGGGCCGGAAATCAGCCCCAGCATTTT
TRBD2	TRBV20-1	TRBJ2-3	-	CSAVAGNADTQYF	TGCAGTGCTGTAGCGGGTAACGCAGATACGCAGTATTTT
-	TRBV20-1	TRBJ1-1	-	CSAAPGLETEAFF	TGCAGTGCCGCCCCAGGGTTGGAGACTGAAGCTTTCTTT
-	TRBV10-3	TRBJ2-7	once	CAIWESSYNEQYF	TGTGCCATCTGGGAGAGCTCCTACAATGAGCAGTACTTC
-	TRBV20-1	TRBJ2-7	-	CSAAGAEQYF	TGCAGTGCAGCAGGGGCCGAGCAGTACTTC
TRBD1	TRBV6-2/TRBV6-3	TRBJ1-1	few	CASSGQGPRGTEAFF	TGTGCCAGCAGTGGACAGGGGCCACGCGGCACTGAAGCTTTCTTT
-	TRBV6-5	TRBJ2-1	many	CASSSPGNEQFF	TGTGCCAGCAGTTCCCCGGGCAATGAGCAGTTCTTC
-	TRBV20-1	TRBJ2-1	many	CSAYLWNEQFF	TGCAGTGCGTATCTTTGGAATGAGCAGTTCTTC
TRBD1	TRBV2	TRBJ2-3	many	CATPYSGQTTDTQYF	TGTGCCACCCCATACTCGGGACAGACCACAGATACGCAGTATTTT
TRBD2	TRBV15	TRBJ2-3	few	CATSRESGRADTQYF	TGTGCCACCAGCAGGGAAAGCGGGAGGGCAGATACGCAGTATTTT
-	TRBV11-2	TRBJ2-7	-	CASSFVWVGNEQYF	TGTGCCAGCAGCTTCGTGTGGGTAGGAAACGAGCAGTACTTC
TRBD1	TRBV4-1	TRBJ1-2	-	CASKTRPGTGNGYTF	TGCGCCAGCAAGACCCGACCCGGGACAGGGAACGGCTACACCTTC
TRBD1	TRBV18	TRBJ2-7	-	CASSPRQGKDYEQYF	TGTGCCAGCTCACCACGACAGGGGAAAGACTACGAGCAGTACTTC
TRBD1	TRBV27	TRBJ2-1	few	CASSRPGTAYNEQFF	TGTGCCAGCAGCCGTCCCGGGACAGCCTACAATGAGCAGTTCTTC
-	TRBV20-1	TRBJ1-4	-	CSARVIGATNEKLFF	TGCAGTGCTAGAGTTATCGGGGCAACTAATGAAAAACTGTTTTTT
TRBD1	TRBV30	TRBJ1-5	-	CASRSTGGAPQHF	TGTGCCTCGCGTTCGACAGGGGGTGCGCCCCAGCATTTT
-	TRBV28	TRBJ2-7	-	CASRQQGSPYEQYF	TGTGCCAGCAGGCAACAGGGATCCCCCTACGAGCAGTACTTC
-	TRBV5-6	TRBJ2-2	once	CASSRDRPPNTGELFF	TGTGCCAGCAGCCGTGACAGGCCTCCGAACACCGGGGAGCTGTTTTTT
TRBD1	TRBV20-1	TRBJ1-5	-	CSARTGGESNQPQHF	TGCAGTGCTAGAACAGGGGGCGAGAGCAATCAGCCCCAGCATTTT
TRBD2	TRBV28	TRBJ2-6	-	CASSLGLASGANVLTF	TGTGCCAGCAGTTTGGGACTAGCTTCTGGGGCCAACGTCCTGACTTTC
-	TRBV5-1	TRBJ2-3	-	CASSWGADPSTDTQYF	TGCGCCAGCAGCTGGGGGGCCGACCCTAGCACAGATACGCAGTATTTT
TRBD1	TRBV6-1	TRBJ2-7	-	CASSEVGTAYEQYF	TGTGCCAGCAGTGAAGTCGGGACAGCCTACGAGCAGTACTTC
TRBD2	TRBV10-3	TRBJ2-1	-	CAISEGTSGRYIEQVF	TGTGCCATCAGTGAGGGGACTAGCGGGAGGTATATTGAGCAGGTCTTC
-	TRBV4-1	TRBJ2-3	few	CASSPLSGVTDTQYF	TGCGCCAGCAGCCCCCTGAGTGGGGTCACAGATACGCAGTATTTT
-	TRBV12-3/TRBV12-4	TRBJ2-5	-	CASRTTYNEQYF	TGTGCCAGCAGAACAACCTACAATGAGCAGTACTTC
-	TRBV3-1	TRBJ2-5	few	CASSQEAMGIETQYF	TGTGCCAGCAGCCAAGAGGCTATGGGAATCGAGACCCAGTACTTC
TRBD2	TRBV5-1	TRBJ2-3	-	CASSWEEHPGLAGAADTQYF	TGCGCCAGCAGCTGGGAGGAGCACCCGGGACTAGCGGGAGCGGCAGATACGCAGTATTTT
TRBD2	TRBV6-2/TRBV6-3	TRBJ2-3	-	CASSYNPGGGTDTQYF	TGTGCCAGCAGTTACAACCCCGGGGGGGGCACAGATACGCAGTATTTT
-	TRBV6-5	TRBJ1-6	-	CASSYSRQQPNSPLHF	TGTGCCAGCAGTTACTCCCGGCAACAGCCAAATTCACCCCTCCACTTT
-	TRBV28	TRBJ1-6	many	CASSFESSYNSPLHF	TGTGCCAGCAGTTTTGAGAGCTCCTATAATTCACCCCTCCACTTT
TRBD1	TRBV19	TRBJ2-5	-	CASSTDRGSGTQYF	TGTGCCAGTAGTACGGACAGGGGATCCGGGACCCAGTACTTC
-	TRBV5-1	TRBJ2-7	-	CASSMGEQYF	TGCGCCAGCAGCATGGGCGAGCAGTACTTC
-	TRBV5-1	TRBJ2-5	-	CASSPEGVEETQYF	TGCGCCAGCAGCCCCGAGGGGGTCGAAGAGACCCAGTACTTC